Listed below are T cell receptor beta chains from one sample, sequenced in a study of T cell responses to AZD1222 COVID-19 vaccine. Assay used: immunoSEQ multiplex PCR; TCRdb lists only in-frame clones, some missing. There are 140,000 or so clones in the sample; roughly nine tenths occur only once, and about 7.5% lies in the top ten. The starting material was peripheral blood, obtained 28 days after the second dose of the MenACWY control vaccine. The receptors were sampled from an adult who received the MenACWY meningococcal vaccine as a control. Both conserved end residues are part of each CDR3. D genes are given only for firm matches. Some rows mark clone size as missing; the rest say once, few, many or name a class of expanded clone.

abundance	d_gene	v_gene	j_gene	CDR3nt	CDR3aa
-	TRBD2	TRBV18	TRBJ2-1	TGTGCCAGCTCACCACCCCCGGGAGGTCGTTACAATGAGCAGTTCTTC	CASSPPPGGRYNEQFF
-	-	TRBV2	TRBJ2-7	TGTGCTAGTAAGGGGACCTACGAGCAGTACTTC	CASKGTYEQYF
few	-	TRBV28	TRBJ2-1	TGTGCCAGCAGTTGGAGGGGAAGGGAGCAGTTCTTC	CASSWRGREQFF
-	-	TRBV5-6	TRBJ2-5	TGTGCCAGCAGCTTCACAGGGAGAGAGACCCAGTACTTC	CASSFTGRETQYF
-	-	TRBV24-1	TRBJ2-3	TGTGCCACCAGTGACCGTTACAGGGCGAGCACAGATACGCAGTATTTT	CATSDRYRASTDTQYF
-	TRBD2	TRBV3-1/TRBV3-2	TRBJ2-2	TGTGCCAGCAGCCAAACTAGCGGGAGGGTGAACACCGGGGAGCTGTTTTTT	CASSQTSGRVNTGELFF
-	-	TRBV19	TRBJ2-1	TGTGCCAGTAGTCGCACGGGCCAGGGGGGGACCTACAATGAGCAGTTCTTC	CASSRTGQGGTYNEQFF
-	-	TRBV19	TRBJ1-1	TGTGCCAGTAGTCCCGAGGGCCAGAGGAACACTGAAGCTTTCTTT	CASSPEGQRNTEAFF
once	TRBD1	TRBV9	TRBJ2-6	TGTGCCAGCAGCGTAGGGACAGGGGCTGGGGCCAACGTCCTGACTTTC	CASSVGTGAGANVLTF
-	TRBD2	TRBV5-1	TRBJ2-1	TGCGCCAGCAGCTTGTTGACTAGCGGGTCGTCCTACAATGAGCAGTTCTTC	CASSLLTSGSSYNEQFF
once	TRBD2	TRBV28	TRBJ2-3	TGTGCCAGCAGAGAACCGGGGAGGGGAGTGGATACGCAGTATTTT	CASREPGRGVDTQYF
-	-	TRBV19	TRBJ1-5	TGTGCCAGTAGTATGTCTGGGACTTTGGCCAATCAGCCCCAGCATTTT	CASSMSGTLANQPQHF
-	-	TRBV5-4	TRBJ2-5	TGTGCCAGCAGCTTGGGGCAGCTAGGCCAAGAGACCCAGTACTTC	CASSLGQLGQETQYF
-	-	TRBV15	TRBJ1-2	TGTGCCACCAGCAGGCCGGGGGGGGCGGACTATGGCTACACCTTC	CATSRPGGADYGYTF
-	-	TRBV5-1	TRBJ2-3	TGCGCCAGCCGATACGAAGTATACCCGAGGAAAAGCACAGATACGCAGTATTTT	CASRYEVYPRKSTDTQYF
-	-	TRBV7-3	TRBJ2-1	TGTGCCAGCAGCTTACAGGCCCCATCAGCTTCTTACAATGAGCAGTTCTTC	CASSLQAPSASYNEQFF
-	-	TRBV30	TRBJ1-3	TGTGCCTGGAGTGTAGGGCTGAGCTCTGGAAACACCATATATTTT	CAWSVGLSSGNTIYF
once	-	TRBV2	TRBJ2-2	TGTGCCAGCAGCCACCGGAGGGATTTCGGGGAGCTGTTTTTT	CASSHRRDFGELFF
-	-	TRBV7-2	TRBJ2-1	TGTGCCAGCAGCTTAGTCTGGTTCGGCGGGGAGACATACAATGAGCAGTTCTTC	CASSLVWFGGETYNEQFF
-	-	TRBV10-3	TRBJ2-7	TGTGCCATCAGCCAACAGGGTTACGAGCAGTACTTC	CAISQQGYEQYF
-	TRBD2	TRBV6-5	TRBJ2-7	TGTGCCAGCAACGTGGCGGGAGGGCCCTACGAGCAGTACTTC	CASNVAGGPYEQYF
-	TRBD2	TRBV6-5	TRBJ2-1	TGTGCCAGCAGTTACCTATTGGGGGGGAATGAGCAGTTCTTC	CASSYLLGGNEQFF
-	-	TRBV2	TRBJ1-6	TGTGCCAGCAGTGAAGCAGGGTTCGTAAATTCACCCCTCCACTTT	CASSEAGFVNSPLHF